This T cell receptor beta chain was observed in a study of shared clonotypes between healthy human individuals. Trimming took off 6 bases at V and 4 bases at J, with 13 bases between the two ends. The CDR3 spans 14 residues. Looked up from germline, CDR1 is MDHEN and CDR2 is SYDVKM. TCRdb's table, derived via immunoSEQ multiplex PCR, lists solely in-frame clones and lacks some. Here the sample spans 2,500,000 or so clones, 85% to 95% being singletons. The study drew its donors from healthy HIV-negative adults without recent acute infections or vaccinations. CD4+ cell separation produced CD45RA+ naive and CD45RA-negative memory subsets.

Sequencing was performed on naive CD4+ T cells from PBMCs. Subset specified: CD45RA+ positively selected. The source of this sequence is a man younger than 35 in good health. Some clones in this sample may be carry-over from other donors' samples. The chain couples TRBV28 to TRBJ1-5, with D possibly TRBD1 on 5 matching bases. The CDR3 here is CASSQPQGNQPQHF. The CDR3 bases are TGTGCCAGCAGCCAACCTCAGGGAAATCAGCCCCAGCATTTT.